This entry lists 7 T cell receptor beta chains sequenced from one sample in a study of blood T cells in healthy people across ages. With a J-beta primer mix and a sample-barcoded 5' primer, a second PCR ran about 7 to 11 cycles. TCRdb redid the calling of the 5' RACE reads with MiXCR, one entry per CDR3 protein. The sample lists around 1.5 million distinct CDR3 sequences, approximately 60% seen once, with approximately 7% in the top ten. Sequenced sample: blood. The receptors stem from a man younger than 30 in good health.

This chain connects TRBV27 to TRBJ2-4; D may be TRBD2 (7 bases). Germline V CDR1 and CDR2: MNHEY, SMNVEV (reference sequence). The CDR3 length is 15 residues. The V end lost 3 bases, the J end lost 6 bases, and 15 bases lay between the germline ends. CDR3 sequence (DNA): TGTGCCAGCAGTTTGGGAGGGGGGCCCATAAACATTCAGTACTTC. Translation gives CASSLGGGPINIQYF.

CDR3 nucleotides: TGTGCCACCAGGGGAAGCTCACCATTCTATGGCTACACCTTC. This translates into CATRGSSPFYGYTF. The chain employs TRBV15 and TRBJ1-2; D not certain. Trimming removed 6 bases at V and 4 bases at J, with 15 bases between. Germline lookup yields CDR1 LNHNV and CDR2 YYDKDF (reference sequence). The CDR3 totals 14 residues. Looking up the rest from reference TRBV15 and TRBJ1-2 gives the full variable domain: DAMVIQNPRYQVTQFGKPVTLSCSQTLNHNVMYWYQQKSSQAPKLLFHYYDKDFNNEADTPDNFQSRRPNTSFCFLDIRSPGLGDTAMYLCATRGSSPFYGYTFGSGTRLTVV.

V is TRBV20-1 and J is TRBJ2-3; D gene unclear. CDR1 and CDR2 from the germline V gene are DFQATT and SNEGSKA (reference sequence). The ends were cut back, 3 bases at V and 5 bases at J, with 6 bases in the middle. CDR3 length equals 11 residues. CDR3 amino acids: CSARYLDTQYF. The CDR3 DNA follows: TGCAGTGCTAGGTATCTAGATACGCAGTATTTT.

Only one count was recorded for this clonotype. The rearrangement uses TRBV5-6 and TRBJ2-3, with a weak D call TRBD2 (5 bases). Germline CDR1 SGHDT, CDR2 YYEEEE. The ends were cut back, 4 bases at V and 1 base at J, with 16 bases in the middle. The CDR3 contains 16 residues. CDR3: CASSPNSGSRTDTQYF. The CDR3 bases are TGTGCCAGCAGCCCCAACAGCGGCTCCCGCACAGATACGCAGTATTTT.

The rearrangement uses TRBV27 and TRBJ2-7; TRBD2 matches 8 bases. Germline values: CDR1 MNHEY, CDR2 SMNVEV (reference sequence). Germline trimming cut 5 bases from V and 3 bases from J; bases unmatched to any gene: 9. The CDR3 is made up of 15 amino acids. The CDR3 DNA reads TGTGCCAGCAGTCCTCGGGAGGGCAGGGGCTACGAGCAGTACTTC. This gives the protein CASSPREGRGYEQYF.

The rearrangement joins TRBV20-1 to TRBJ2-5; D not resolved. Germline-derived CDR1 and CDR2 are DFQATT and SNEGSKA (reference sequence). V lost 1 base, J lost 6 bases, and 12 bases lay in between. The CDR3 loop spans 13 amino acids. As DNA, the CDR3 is TGCAGTGCTAGAGTTCCTGGGCCCAAGACCCAGTACTTC. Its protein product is CSARVPGPKTQYF.

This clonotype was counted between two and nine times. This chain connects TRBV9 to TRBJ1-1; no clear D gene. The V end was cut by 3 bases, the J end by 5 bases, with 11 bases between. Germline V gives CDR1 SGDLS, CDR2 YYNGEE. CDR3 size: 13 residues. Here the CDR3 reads CASSALGWTEAFF. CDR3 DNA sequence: TGTGCCAGCAGCGCACTCGGCTGGACTGAAGCTTTCTTT.